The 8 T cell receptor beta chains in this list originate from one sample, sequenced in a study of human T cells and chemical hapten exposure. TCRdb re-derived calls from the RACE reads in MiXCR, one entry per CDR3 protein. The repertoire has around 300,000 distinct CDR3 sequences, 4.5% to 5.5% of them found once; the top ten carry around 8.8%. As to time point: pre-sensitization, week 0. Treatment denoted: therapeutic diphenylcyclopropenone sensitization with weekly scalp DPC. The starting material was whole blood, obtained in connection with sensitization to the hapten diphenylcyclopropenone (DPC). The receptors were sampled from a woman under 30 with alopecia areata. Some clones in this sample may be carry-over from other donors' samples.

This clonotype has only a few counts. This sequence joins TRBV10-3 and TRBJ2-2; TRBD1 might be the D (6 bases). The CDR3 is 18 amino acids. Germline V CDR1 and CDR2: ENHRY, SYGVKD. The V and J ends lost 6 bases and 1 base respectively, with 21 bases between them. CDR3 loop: CAISGEDGQGRNTGELFF. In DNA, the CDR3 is TGTGCCATCAGCGGCGAGGATGGGCAGGGGAGGAACACCGGGGAGCTGTTTTTT.

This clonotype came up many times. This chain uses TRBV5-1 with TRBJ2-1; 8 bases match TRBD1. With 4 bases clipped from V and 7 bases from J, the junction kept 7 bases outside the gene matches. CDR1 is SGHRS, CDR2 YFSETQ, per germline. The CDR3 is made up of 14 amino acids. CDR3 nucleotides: TGCGCCAGCAGCCAGGGGGCACAGCCAAATGAGCAGTTCTTC. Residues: CASSQGAQPNEQFF.

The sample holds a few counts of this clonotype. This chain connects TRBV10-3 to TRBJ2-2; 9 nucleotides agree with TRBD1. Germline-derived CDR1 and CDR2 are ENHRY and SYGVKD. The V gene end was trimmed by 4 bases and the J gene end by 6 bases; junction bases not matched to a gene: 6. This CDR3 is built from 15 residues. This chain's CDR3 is CAISAGQGLAGELFF. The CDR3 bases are TGTGCCATCAGTGCGGGACAGGGTTTAGCCGGGGAGCTGTTTTTT.

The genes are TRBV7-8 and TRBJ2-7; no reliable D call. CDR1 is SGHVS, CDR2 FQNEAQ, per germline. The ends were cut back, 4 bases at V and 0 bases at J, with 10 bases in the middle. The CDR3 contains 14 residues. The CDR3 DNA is TGTGCCAGCAGCTATTTAGGGCCCTCCTACGAGCAGTACTTC. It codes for CASSYLGPSYEQYF.

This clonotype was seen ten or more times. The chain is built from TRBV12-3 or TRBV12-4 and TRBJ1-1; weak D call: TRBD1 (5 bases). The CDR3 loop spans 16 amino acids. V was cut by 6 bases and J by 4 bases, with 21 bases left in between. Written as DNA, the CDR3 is TGTGCCAGCAGCCCCGCGCGGAGGGGACGAGGCACTGAAGCTTTCTTT. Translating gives CASSPARRGRGTEAFF.

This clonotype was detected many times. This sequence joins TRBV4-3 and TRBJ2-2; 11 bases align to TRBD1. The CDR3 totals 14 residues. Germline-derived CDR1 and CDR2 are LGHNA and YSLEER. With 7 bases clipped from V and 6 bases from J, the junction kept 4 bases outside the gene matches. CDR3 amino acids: CASTRDRGAGELFF. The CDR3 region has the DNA TGCGCCAGCACCCGGGACAGGGGGGCCGGGGAGCTGTTTTTT.

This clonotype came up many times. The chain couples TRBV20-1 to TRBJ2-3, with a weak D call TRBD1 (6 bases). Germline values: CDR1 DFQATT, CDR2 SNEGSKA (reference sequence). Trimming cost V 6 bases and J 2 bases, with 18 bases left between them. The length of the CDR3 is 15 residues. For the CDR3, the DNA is TGCAGTGCAATTCAGGGGACGCAAACCACAGATACGCAGTATTTT. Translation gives CSAIQGTQTTDTQYF.

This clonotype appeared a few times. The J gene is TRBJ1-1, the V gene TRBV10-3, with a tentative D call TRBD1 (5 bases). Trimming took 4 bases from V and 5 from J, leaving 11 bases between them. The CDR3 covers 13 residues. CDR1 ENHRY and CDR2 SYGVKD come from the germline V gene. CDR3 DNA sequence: TGTGCCATCAGTGGAAAAGGGGATACTGAAGCTTTCTTT. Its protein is CAISGKGDTEAFF.